A single sample gave rise to the 26 T cell receptor beta chains below, sequenced in a study of OX40 agonist ivuxolimab in advanced cancers. TCRdb's table, derived via immunoSEQ multiplex PCR, lists solely in-frame clones and lacks some. The table lists tens of thousands of clones, around nine tenths of them singletons. Sequenced here: CD4+ or CD8+ T cells sorted from blood, sampled in a trial of the OX40 agonist ivuxolimab. All receptors derive from an adult with an advanced solid tumor such as melanoma, head and neck, liver or kidney cancer.

The V and J genes are TRBV4-1 and TRBJ2-3; 10 bases agree with TRBD1. Germline V gene sequence: CDR1 MGHRA, CDR2 YSYEKL. The J segment lost 6 bases and the V segment lost 0 bases, leaving 3 bases of the junction unmatched. The CDR3 has 15 residues. CDR3 amino acids: CASSQETGGRDTQYF. As DNA, the CDR3 is TGCGCCAGCAGCCAAGAGACAGGGGGCCGGGATACGCAGTATTTT.

This chain uses TRBV18 with TRBJ1-4, with TRBD1 matching 8 bases. The CDR3 is made up of 18 amino acids. The V and J ends lost 6 bases and 0 bases, in that order; junction bases with no gene match: 12. CDR1 and CDR2 (germline): KGHSH, LQKENI. In nucleotides, the CDR3 is TGTGCCAGCTCTCTTACCGGGACAGGCGGTGCAACTAATGAAAAACTGTTTTTT. It encodes CASSLTGTGGATNEKLFF.

This chain's CDR3 is CASSLDSKQPQHF. The DNA of the CDR3 is TGTGCCAGCAGTTTGGACAGTAAACAGCCCCAGCATTTT. The chain employs TRBV2 and TRBJ1-5; perhaps TRBD1 as D (6 bases). Germline V gives CDR1 SNHLY, CDR2 FYNNEI. Trimming took 5 bases from V and 7 from J, leaving 12 bases between them. This CDR3 contains 13 residues.

The chain links TRBV6-5 to TRBJ2-6, with TRBD1 matching 7 bases. Unmatched junction bases numbered 3, after V lost 11 bases and J lost 2 bases. This CDR3 comprises 13 residues. From germline, CDR1 is MNHEY and CDR2 SVGAGI. Here the CDR3 reads CAVRGTGANVLTF. As DNA, the CDR3 is TGTGCCGTCAGGGGGACTGGGGCCAACGTCCTGACTTTC.

The chain combines TRBV7-9 with TRBJ1-2, with 10 bases fitting TRBD1. The germline gives CDR1 SEHNR, CDR2 FQNEAQ (reference sequence). The trim removed 3 bases at V and 4 bases at J, leaving 8 bases unmatched. The CDR3 length is 16 residues. The CDR3 DNA reads TGTGCCAGCAGCTTTCATGGACAGGGGGATGTCTATGGCTACACCTTC. This translates into CASSFHGQGDVYGYTF.

Written as DNA, the CDR3 is TGTGCCAGCAGCTATGGGACAGGGGGCGCGGGGCAGCCCCAGCATTTT. Residues: CASSYGTGGAGQPQHF. V usage is TRBV7-8 and J usage is TRBJ1-5, with 12 bases identical to TRBD1. The CDR3 runs to 16 residues. CDR1 is SGHVS, CDR2 FQNEAQ, per germline. With V trimmed by 4 bases and J by 7 bases, 8 bases remained unmatched.

V gene TRBV5-1 combines with J gene TRBJ2-3, with a possible D match to TRBD1 (5 bases). The ends were cut back, 0 bases at V and 2 bases at J, with 13 bases in the middle. Germline lookup yields CDR1 SGHRS and CDR2 YFSETQ. CDR3 size: 16 residues. The CDR3 spells CASSLEARAITDTQYF. CDR3 bases: TGCGCCAGCAGCTTGGAGGCCAGGGCTATCACAGATACGCAGTATTTT.

The chain employs TRBV7-8 and TRBJ1-1; D remains ambiguous. The V gene's germline CDR1 is SGHVS and CDR2 FQNEAQ. V dropped 5 bases and J dropped 5 bases, with 12 bases sitting between them. There are 13 residues in the CDR3. CDR3 residues: CASSISGRTEAFF. Written as DNA, the CDR3 is TGTGCCAGCAGCATTAGCGGGAGGACTGAAGCTTTCTTT.

There are a few counts of this clone. CDR3 protein: CASSSGLAEATGELFF. The CDR3 DNA reads as TGCGCCAGCAGCTCCGGACTAGCGGAGGCCACGGGGGAGCTGTTTTTT. The chain is built from TRBV5-1 and TRBJ2-2; TRBD2 matches at 10 bases. V was clipped by 3 bases and J by 8 bases; unmatched bases: 10. The germline gives CDR1 SGHRS, CDR2 YFSETQ. The length of the CDR3 is 16 residues.

This clone showed up just a few times. The chain couples TRBV27 to TRBJ1-5, with D unresolved. The CDR3 sequence is 14 residues long. V was shortened by 5 bases and J by 3 bases, with 11 bases between the two germline ends. Per the germline V gene, CDR1 is MNHEY and CDR2 is SMNVEV (reference sequence). This CDR3 reads CASSHGRVNQPQHF. CDR3 coding DNA: TGTGCCAGCAGTCACGGGAGGGTCAATCAGCCCCAGCATTTT.

CDR3 bases: TGTGCCAGCAGCCTAGGAGGGGGTGAGGCTCAGCCCCAGCATTTT. Translation: CASSLGGGEAQPQHF. The chain carries TRBV27 and TRBJ1-5; the D gene is possibly TRBD1 (6 bases). Germline lookup yields CDR1 MNHEY and CDR2 SMNVEV (reference sequence). V lost 6 bases, J lost 6 bases, and 18 bases lay in between. This CDR3 is 15 amino acids long.

This chain connects TRBV15 to TRBJ1-4, with D possibly being TRBD1 (6 bases). The germline gives CDR1 LNHNV, CDR2 YYDKDF (reference sequence). V was trimmed by 1 base and J by 0 bases, leaving 9 bases between them. This CDR3 is 16 amino acids long. CDR3 in amino acids: CATSRGQVATNEKLFF. For the CDR3, the DNA is TGTGCCACCAGCAGAGGACAGGTTGCAACTAATGAAAAACTGTTTTTT.

The chain joins TRBV5-1 to TRBJ2-2; no definite D call. Trimming removed 0 bases from V and 5 bases from J, with 8 bases in between. Germline assignment: CDR1 SGHRS and CDR2 YFSETQ. The CDR3 covers 14 residues. CDR3 region: CASSLALTTGELFF. Here the CDR3 DNA reads TGCGCCAGCAGCTTGGCCCTTACTACCGGGGAGCTGTTTTTT. Looking up the rest from reference TRBV5-1 and TRBJ2-2 gives the full variable domain: KAGVTQTPRYLIKTRGQQVTLSCSPISGHRSVSWYQQTPGQGLQFLFEYFSETQRNKGNFPGRFSGRQFSNSRSEMNVSTLELGDSALYLCASSLALTTGELFFGEGSRLTVL.

The chain couples TRBV27 to TRBJ2-7; 12 positions match TRBD2. Trimming cost V 6 bases and J 5 bases; bases outside gene matches: 11. Germline V gene lookup returns CDR1 MNHEY and CDR2 SMNVEV (reference sequence). The CDR3 contains 16 residues. The CDR3 DNA reads as TGTGCCAGCAGCCCTACGACTAGCGGGAGAAATAACGAGCAGTACTTC. Its translation is CASSPTTSGRNNEQYF.

V is TRBV9 and J is TRBJ2-3; D tentatively reads TRBD1 or TRBD2 (5 bases each). The CDR3 spans 15 residues. Trimming removed 0 bases at V and 2 bases at J, with 10 bases between. Germline CDR1 reads SGDLS; CDR2 reads YYNGEE. In DNA form, the CDR3 reads TGTGCCAGCAGCGTAGACGGGGACCTCACAGATACGCAGTATTTT. Its protein product is CASSVDGDLTDTQYF.

The chain couples TRBV6-4 to TRBJ2-1; TRBD2 aligns across 8 bases. Germline-derived CDR1 and CDR2 are MRHNA and SNTAGT. CDR3 length equals 16 residues. The J segment lost 7 bases and the V segment lost 4 bases, leaving 12 bases of the junction unmatched. The CDR3 DNA sequence: TGTGCCAGCAGTGCATTCGGGACTGGCGGGGGGAATGAGCAGTTCTTC. Its protein is CASSAFGTGGGNEQFF.

This chain links TRBV10-1 with TRBJ2-1; 10 bases map to TRBD2. The CDR3 loop spans 14 amino acids. V shed 6 bases and J 7 bases; nucleotides not matched to a gene: 6. Germline V gene lookup returns CDR1 WNHNN and CDR2 SYGVQD (reference sequence). The CDR3 DNA is TGCGCCAGCAGCACTAGCGGGAATGCGAATGAGCAGTTCTTC. Its translation is CASSTSGNANEQFF.

V is TRBV5-1 and J is TRBJ2-6; D not resolved. This CDR3 contains 15 residues. Trimming shortened V by 0 bases and J by 3 bases, and 7 bases separated the two germline ends. From germline, CDR1 is SGHRS and CDR2 YFSETQ. DNA of the CDR3: TGCGCCAGCAGCTTGGGGGTATATGGGGCCAACGTCCTGACTTTC. Translation: CASSLGVYGANVLTF.

This chain links TRBV18 with TRBJ1-1; D may be TRBD1 (6 bases). CDR3 length: 17 residues. The V gene lost 2 bases and the J gene lost 1 base, with 17 bases spanning the gap. The V gene's germline CDR1 is KGHSH and CDR2 LQKENI. The CDR3 nucleotides read TGTGCCAGCTCACCAAATCCCACGGGAGGGGGGAACACTGAAGCTTTCTTT. Amino acid sequence: CASSPNPTGGGNTEAFF.

The J gene is TRBJ2-3, the V gene TRBV20-1; TRBD2 is a possible D gene (5 bases). This CDR3 is 11 amino acids long. Germline CDR1 DFQATT, CDR2 SNEGSKA (reference sequence). CDR3 residues: CSGERQDTQYF. CDR3 DNA sequence: TGCAGCGGGGAGCGCCAAGATACGCAGTATTTT.

This chain joins TRBV5-1 and TRBJ1-5; maybe TRBD1 (6 bases). Between the trimmed V and J ends, which lost 5 bases and 2 bases, there was a span of 17 bases. Germline values: CDR1 SGHRS, CDR2 YFSETQ. This CDR3 contains 16 residues. CDR3: CASRVGGADGNQPQHF. Here the CDR3 DNA reads TGCGCCAGCAGAGTTGGGGGCGCCGACGGCAATCAGCCCCAGCATTTT.

The chain has TRBV19 and TRBJ2-5; TRBD1 aligns across 8 bases. The germline V gene encodes CDR1 LNHDA and CDR2 SQIVND (reference sequence). The V gene end was trimmed by 5 bases and the J gene end by 5 bases; junction bases not matched to a gene: 10. This CDR3 region has 15 residues. In DNA form, the CDR3 reads TGTGCCAGTAGTCAAAATATACGACAGGGGGAGACCCAGTACTTC. Its translation is CASSQNIRQGETQYF.

The rearrangement links TRBV27 to TRBJ1-5; 8 positions match TRBD1. The CDR3 covers 16 residues. Losses at the gene ends were 3 bases for V and 7 bases for J; bases not matched to a gene: 11. Germline loops: CDR1 MNHEY, CDR2 SMNVEV (reference sequence). The CDR3 DNA reads as TGTGCCAGCAGTTTTTTCGGACAGGGAGGGAACCAGCCCCAGCATTTT. Translation: CASSFFGQGGNQPQHF.

There are a few counts of this clone. The V and J genes are TRBV9 and TRBJ1-1; tentative D call: TRBD1 (6 bases). The CDR3 consists of 12 residues. Trimming took 4 bases from V and 8 from J, leaving 12 bases between them. Germline values: CDR1 SGDLS, CDR2 YYNGEE. CDR3 region: CASSPRGGEAFF. The CDR3 DNA sequence: TGTGCCAGCAGCCCCCGAGGGGGGGAAGCTTTCTTT.

The V and J genes are TRBV5-5 and TRBJ2-7; D may match TRBD1 or TRBD2 (5 bases each). Germline CDR1 is SGHKS and CDR2 is YYEKEE (reference sequence). The CDR3 has 13 residues. Trimming removed 3 bases at V and 3 bases at J, with 10 bases between. For the CDR3, the DNA is TGTGCCAGCAGCTCCGGGGCCCTCTACGAGCAGTACTTC. It specifies CASSSGALYEQYF.

The rearrangement links TRBV5-1 to TRBJ1-1; 7 nucleotides agree with TRBD1. In germline, CDR1 is SGHRS, CDR2 YFSETQ. Trimming at V came to 2 bases and at J to 5 bases, leaving 6 bases not matched to a gene. The CDR3 contains 14 residues. The CDR3 bases are TGCGCCAGCAGCTTTTCGACAGGGAAGACTGAAGCTTTCTTT. As protein: CASSFSTGKTEAFF.